What follows describes a single T cell receptor (beta chain). The data are from a study of CD8 T cells in Susac syndrome. Random hexamers were used to reverse transcribe an amount of roughly 0.45 to 1 ug RNA. One entry per CDR3 protein results from TCRdb running MiXCR on the immunoSEQ multiplex PCR reads. The data show 150,000 or so distinct CDR3 sequences, roughly 94% seen once. The V end lost 3 bases, the J end lost 10 bases, and 13 bases lay between the germline ends. CDR3 length: 14 amino acids. The sequenced material came from CD8+ T cells from PBMCs. The chain joins TRBV12-3 or TRBV12-4 to TRBJ1-6; possible D gene TRBD1, 6 bases. This receptor was obtained from a human donor with multiple sclerosis. For the CDR3, the DNA is TGTGCCAGCAGTTTTGGGGGGCGAAGATCACCCCTCCACTTT. Translating it yields CASSFGGRRSPLHF.